The 16 T cell receptor beta chains listed next were all sequenced from one sample in a study of CD4 T cells in relation to SARS-CoV-2 and coronaviruses. CD4+ T cells from unexposed donors were obtained before the COVID-19 pandemic (2011-2018). The cells were cultured for approximately 10 days before CD4+ T cells were isolated. Sequenced by immunoSEQ multiplex PCR; TCRdb stores in-frame clones only, minus some. The table records about 29,000 clones, around 78% of them present only once. These receptors lack a known antigen. What was sequenced was CD4+ T cells from PBMCs, cultured in vitro. The origin of the receptors is a human donor in good health.

This clone showed up just a few times. The CDR3 nucleotides are TGCGCCAGCAGCCACCAGCCGCCGACTGGGGGAGAAGCTTTCTTT. As protein: CASSHQPPTGGEAFF. V and J are TRBV4-3 and TRBJ1-1; D is perhaps TRBD1 (5 bases). This CDR3 spans 15 amino acids. Germline CDR1 reads LGHNA; CDR2 reads YSLEER. Trimming cost V 3 bases and J 8 bases, with 19 bases left between them.

The chain combines TRBV19 with TRBJ2-4; D is undetermined. Germline V gene lookup returns CDR1 LNHDA and CDR2 SQIVND (reference sequence). CDR3 length equals 11 residues. The germline V and J ends were trimmed by 7 bases and 8 bases, with 9 bases remaining between them. CDR3: CASTSSDIQYF. The CDR3, as DNA: TGTGCCAGTACCTCGTCAGACATTCAGTACTTC.

This chain uses TRBV6-5 with TRBJ2-7; 10 bases fit TRBD2. The germline CDR1 and CDR2 sequences are MNHEY and SVGAGI. V trimming: 2 bases; J trimming: 6 bases; junction bases outside the gene matches: 4. The CDR3 extends over 14 amino acids. The CDR3 here is CASSYLAGAGEQYF. The CDR3 region has the DNA TGTGCCAGCAGTTACCTAGCGGGAGCTGGCGAGCAGTACTTC.

V gene TRBV4-2 combines with J gene TRBJ1-2, with unresolved D. Trimming pared 2 bases from V and 3 bases from J, leaving 4 bases between. CDR1 and CDR2 (germline): LGHNA, YNFKEQ. The CDR3 runs 12 residues. CDR3 sequence reads: CASSQQDYGYTF. The DNA of the CDR3 is TGTGCCAGCAGCCAACAGGACTATGGCTACACCTTC.

The chain combines TRBV5-1 with TRBJ2-1; 10 nucleotides match TRBD2. The ends lost 5 bases at V and 0 bases at J; junction bases unmatched: 5. Germline V gene lookup returns CDR1 SGHRS and CDR2 YFSETQ. The CDR3 consists of 16 residues. The CDR3 coding sequence is TGCGCCAGCAGGAAGCGGGGGGGAAACTCCTACAATGAGCAGTTCTTC. It specifies CASRKRGGNSYNEQFF.

The chain links TRBV5-8 to TRBJ1-4; TRBD1 is a possible D gene (5 bases). Trimming took 0 bases from V and 4 from J, leaving 10 bases between them. CDR1 is SGHTS and CDR2 is YDEGEE in the germline V gene. CDR3 length: 15 amino acids. The CDR3, as DNA: TGTGCCAGCAGCTTGGTCAGGGCTTATAATGAAAAACTGTTTTTT. It encodes CASSLVRAYNEKLFF. Drawing the rest from reference TRBV5-8 and TRBJ1-4, the complete variable domain is EAGVTQSPTHLIKTRGQQATLRCSPISGHTSVYWYQQALGLGLQFLLWYDEGEERNRGNFPPRFSGRQFPNYSSELNVNALELEDSALYLCASSLVRAYNEKLFFGSGTQLSVL.

The chain carries TRBV7-6 and TRBJ2-1; D possibly corresponds to TRBD1 (6 bases). This CDR3 spans 15 amino acids. Per the germline V gene, CDR1 is SGHVS and CDR2 is FNYEAQ. V was cut by 4 bases and J by 3 bases, with 13 bases left in between. CDR3 nucleotide sequence: TGTGCCAGCAGCTACACTGAGGGGGACTACAATGAGCAGTTCTTC. It encodes CASSYTEGDYNEQFF.

This chain connects TRBV19 to TRBJ1-4; D not certain. Trimming took 5 bases from V and 6 from J, leaving 7 bases between them. The CDR3 totals 12 residues. CDR1 and CDR2 (germline): LNHDA, SQIVND (reference sequence). The CDR3 is CASSGRYEKLFF. CDR3 nucleotide sequence: TGTGCCAGTAGTGGTCGGTATGAAAAACTGTTTTTT.

The rearrangement joins TRBV11-2 to TRBJ2-7, with D maybe TRBD2 (6 bases). V lost 0 bases and J lost 3, with 9 bases in between. The germline V gene has CDR1 SGHAT and CDR2 FQNNGV. The CDR3 length is 14 residues. CDR3 in amino acids: CASSLDRLVYEQYF. The CDR3 nucleotides are TGTGCCAGCAGCTTAGATCGACTAGTCTACGAGCAGTACTTC. Using reference TRBV11-2 and TRBJ2-7 for the parts outside the CDR3, the full variable domain is EAGVAQSPRYKIIEKRQSVAFWCNPISGHATLYWYQQILGQGPKLLIQFQNNGVVDDSQLPKDRFSAERLKGVDSTLKIQPAKLEDSAVYLCASSLDRLVYEQYFGPGTRLTVT.

The chain's CDR3 is CASSLMYEQYF. The CDR3 DNA sequence: TGTGCCAGCAGTTTGATGTACGAGCAGTACTTC. The chain combines TRBV5-6 with TRBJ2-7; D is ambiguous. Germline V lookup: CDR1 SGHDT, CDR2 YYEEEE. The ends were cut back, 5 bases at V and 4 bases at J, with 7 bases in the middle. The CDR3 runs to 11 residues.

The sample holds one count of this clone. The chain employs TRBV3-1 (or the pseudogene TRBV3-2) and TRBJ2-1, with 7 nucleotides matching TRBD2. Germline CDR1 LGHDT, CDR2 YNNKEL (reference sequence). V trimming: 1 base; J trimming: 2 bases; junction bases outside the gene matches: 5. The CDR3 has 16 residues. The CDR3 DNA sequence: TGTGCCAGCAGCCAAGTTGGAGCGGGAACCTACAATGAGCAGTTCTTC. The encoded protein is CASSQVGAGTYNEQFF.

This chain uses TRBV3-1 (or the pseudogene TRBV3-2) with TRBJ2-3; D is uncertain. Germline-derived CDR1 and CDR2 are LGHDT and YNNKEL (reference sequence). Trimming took 0 bases from V and 1 from J, leaving 11 bases between them. This CDR3 has 16 amino acids. CDR3 nucleotides: TGTGCCAGCAGCCAAGATGGGCGGCGGTGCACAGATACGCAGTATTTT. This gives the protein CASSQDGRRCTDTQYF.

CDR3 amino acids: CASSQPNEQFF. Written as DNA, the CDR3 is TGTGCCAGCAGCCAACCCAATGAGCAGTTCTTC. V is TRBV16 and J is TRBJ2-1; D not certain. Trimming pared 2 bases from V and 6 bases from J, leaving 2 bases between. The germline gives CDR1 KGHSY, CDR2 FQNENV. The CDR3 runs 11 residues.

The rearrangement uses TRBV10-3 and TRBJ1-1, with 8 bases aligning to TRBD1. Germline values: CDR1 ENHRY, CDR2 SYGVKD. J was trimmed by 8 bases and V by 11 bases; bases with no gene match: 16. The CDR3 spans 14 residues. The CDR3 sequence: CAALRAGGEGEAFF. The CDR3 DNA reads TGTGCCGCTCTTCGGGCAGGGGGCGAGGGGGAAGCTTTCTTT.

V usage is TRBV27 and J usage is TRBJ2-7, with TRBD2 matching 14 bases. The CDR3 has 17 residues. Looked up from germline, CDR1 is MNHEY and CDR2 is SMNVEV (reference sequence). Trimming at V came to 0 bases and at J to 7 bases, leaving 8 bases not matched to a gene. The CDR3, as DNA: TGTGCCAGCAGTTTATCGGTGGGGACTAGCGGGAGCGGTGAGCAGTACTTC. It encodes CASSLSVGTSGSGEQYF.

The chain is built from TRBV7-8 and TRBJ1-1; D gene ambiguous. Germline lookup yields CDR1 SGHVS and CDR2 FQNEAQ. CDR3 size: 16 residues. V gave up 5 bases and J gave up 0 bases, with 16 bases separating them. Here the CDR3 reads CASSPPGGPLNTEAFF. The DNA for the CDR3 is TGTGCCAGCAGCCCCCCGGGTGGGCCGCTGAACACTGAAGCTTTCTTT.